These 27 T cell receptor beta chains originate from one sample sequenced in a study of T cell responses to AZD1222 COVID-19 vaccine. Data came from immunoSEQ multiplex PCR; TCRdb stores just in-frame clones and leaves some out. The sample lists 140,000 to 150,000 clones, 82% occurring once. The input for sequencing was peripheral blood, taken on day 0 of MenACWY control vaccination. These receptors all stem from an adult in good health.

The chain's CDR3 is CASRIVPGALYEQYV. CDR3 DNA: TGTGCCAGCAGAATCGTCCCGGGGGCCCTCTACGAGCAGTACGTC. The V gene is TRBV27, the J gene TRBJ2-7, with D perhaps matching TRBD1 or TRBD2 (6 bases each). With 6 bases removed from V and 3 bases from J, the gap between germline ends came to 18 bases. This CDR3 is 15 amino acids long. The germline gives CDR1 MNHEY, CDR2 SMNVEV (reference sequence).

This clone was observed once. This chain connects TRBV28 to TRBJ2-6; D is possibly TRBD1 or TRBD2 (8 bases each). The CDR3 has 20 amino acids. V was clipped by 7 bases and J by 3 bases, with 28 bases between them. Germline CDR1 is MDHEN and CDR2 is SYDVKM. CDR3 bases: TGTGCCAGCACCCACCCGGGAGGGGCAGGGGGCGCCTTTGGGGCCAACGTCCTGACTTTC. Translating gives CASTHPGGAGGAFGANVLTF. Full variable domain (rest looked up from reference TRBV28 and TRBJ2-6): DVKVTQSSRYLVKRTGEKVFLECVQDMDHENMFWYRQDPGLGLRLIYFSYDVKMKEKGDIPEGYSVSREKKERFSLILESASTNQTSMYLCASTHPGGAGGAFGANVLTFGAGSRLTVL.

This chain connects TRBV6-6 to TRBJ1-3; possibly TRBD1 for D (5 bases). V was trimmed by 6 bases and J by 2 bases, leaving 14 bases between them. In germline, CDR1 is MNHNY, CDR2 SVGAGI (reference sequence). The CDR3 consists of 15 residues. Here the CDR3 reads CASSLSVGAGNTIYF. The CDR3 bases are TGTGCCAGCAGCCTTTCCGTAGGGGCTGGAAACACCATATATTTT.

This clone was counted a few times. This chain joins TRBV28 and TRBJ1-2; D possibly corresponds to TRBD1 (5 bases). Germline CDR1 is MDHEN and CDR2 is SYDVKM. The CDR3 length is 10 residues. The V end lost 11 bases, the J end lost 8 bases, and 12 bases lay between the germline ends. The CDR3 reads CAAEGYGYTF. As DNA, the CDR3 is TGTGCCGCTGAGGGGTACGGCTACACCTTC.

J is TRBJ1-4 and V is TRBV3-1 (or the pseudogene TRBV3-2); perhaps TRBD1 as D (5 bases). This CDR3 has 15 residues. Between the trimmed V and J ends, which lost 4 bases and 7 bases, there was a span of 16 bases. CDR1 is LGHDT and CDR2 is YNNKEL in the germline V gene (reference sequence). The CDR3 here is CASSPPHRGGEKLFF. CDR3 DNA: TGTGCCAGCAGCCCCCCTCATCGGGGGGGTGAAAAACTGTTTTTT.

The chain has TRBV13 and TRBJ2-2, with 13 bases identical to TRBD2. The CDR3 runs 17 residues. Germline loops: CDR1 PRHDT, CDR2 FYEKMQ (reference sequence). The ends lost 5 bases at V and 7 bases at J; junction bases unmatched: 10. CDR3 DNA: TGTGCCAGCAGCGCTCAAGGACTAGCGGGAGCGGGCGGGGAGCTGTTTTTT. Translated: CASSAQGLAGAGGELFF. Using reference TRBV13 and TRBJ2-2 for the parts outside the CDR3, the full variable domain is AAGVIQSPRHLIKEKRETATLKCYPIPRHDTVYWYQQGPGQDPQFLISFYEKMQSDKGSIPDRFSAQQFSDYHSELNMSSLELGDSALYFCASSAQGLAGAGGELFFGEGSRLTVL.

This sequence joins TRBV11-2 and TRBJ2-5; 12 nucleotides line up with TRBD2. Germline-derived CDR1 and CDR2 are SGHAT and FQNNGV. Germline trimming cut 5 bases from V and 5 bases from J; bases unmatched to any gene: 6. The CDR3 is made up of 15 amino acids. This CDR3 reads CASSKTSGGQETQYF. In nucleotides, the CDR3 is TGTGCCAGCAGCAAAACTAGCGGGGGGCAGGAGACCCAGTACTTC. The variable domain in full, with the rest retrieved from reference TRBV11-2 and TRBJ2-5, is EAGVAQSPRYKIIEKRQSVAFWCNPISGHATLYWYQQILGQGPKLLIQFQNNGVVDDSQLPKDRFSAERLKGVDSTLKIQPAKLEDSAVYLCASSKTSGGQETQYFGPGTRLLVL.

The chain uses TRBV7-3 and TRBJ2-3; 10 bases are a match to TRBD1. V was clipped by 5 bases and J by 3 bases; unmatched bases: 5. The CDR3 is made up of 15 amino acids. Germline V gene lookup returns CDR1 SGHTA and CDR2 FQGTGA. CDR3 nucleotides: TGTGCCAGCAGCAGGGGACAGGGGAGAACAGATACGCAGTATTTT. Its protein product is CASSRGQGRTDTQYF.

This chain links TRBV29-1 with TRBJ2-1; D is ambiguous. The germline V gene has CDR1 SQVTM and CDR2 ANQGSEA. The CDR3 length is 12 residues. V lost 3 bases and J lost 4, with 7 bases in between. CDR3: CSVDVGYNEQFF. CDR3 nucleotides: TGCAGCGTTGATGTTGGATACAATGAGCAGTTCTTC.

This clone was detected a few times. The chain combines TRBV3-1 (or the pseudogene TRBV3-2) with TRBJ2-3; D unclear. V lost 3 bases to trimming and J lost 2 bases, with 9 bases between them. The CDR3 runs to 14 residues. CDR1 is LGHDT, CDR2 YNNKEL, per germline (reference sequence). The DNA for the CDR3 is TGTGCCAGCAGCCACGGCCGATCCACAGATACGCAGTATTTT. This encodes CASSHGRSTDTQYF.

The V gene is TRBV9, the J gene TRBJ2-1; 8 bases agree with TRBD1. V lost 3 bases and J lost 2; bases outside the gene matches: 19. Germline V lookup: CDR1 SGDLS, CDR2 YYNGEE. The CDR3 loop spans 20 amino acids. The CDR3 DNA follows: TGTGCCAGCAGCGCGCGGACAGGGAACCTACTTGGAGGTACCTACAATGAGCAGTTCTTC. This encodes CASSARTGNLLGGTYNEQFF.

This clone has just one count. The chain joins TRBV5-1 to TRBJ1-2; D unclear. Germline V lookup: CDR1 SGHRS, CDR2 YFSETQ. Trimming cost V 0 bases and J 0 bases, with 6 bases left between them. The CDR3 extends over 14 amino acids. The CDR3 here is CASSLAKTNYGYTF. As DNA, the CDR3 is TGCGCCAGCAGCTTGGCAAAGACTAACTATGGCTACACCTTC. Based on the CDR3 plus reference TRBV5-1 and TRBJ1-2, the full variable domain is KAGVTQTPRYLIKTRGQQVTLSCSPISGHRSVSWYQQTPGQGLQFLFEYFSETQRNKGNFPGRFSGRQFSNSRSEMNVSTLELGDSALYLCASSLAKTNYGYTFGSGTRLTVV.

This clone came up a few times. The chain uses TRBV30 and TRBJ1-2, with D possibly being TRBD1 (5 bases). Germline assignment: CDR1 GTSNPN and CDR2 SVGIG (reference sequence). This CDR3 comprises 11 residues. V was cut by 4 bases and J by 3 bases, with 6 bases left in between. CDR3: CAWKGDYGYTF. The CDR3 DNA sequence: TGTGCCTGGAAAGGGGACTATGGCTACACCTTC.

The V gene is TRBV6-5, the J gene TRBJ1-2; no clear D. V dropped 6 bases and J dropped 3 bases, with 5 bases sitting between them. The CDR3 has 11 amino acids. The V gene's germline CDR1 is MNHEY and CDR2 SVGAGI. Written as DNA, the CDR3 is TGTGCCAGCAGCGATTACTATGGCTACACCTTC. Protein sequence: CASSDYYGYTF.

DNA for the CDR3: TGTGCCAGCCGACGGGGCCAGAATAACTATGGCTACACCTTC. As protein: CASRRGQNNYGYTF. The chain is built from TRBV6-5 and TRBJ1-2; D may be TRBD1 (5 bases). Between the trimmed V and J ends, which lost 8 bases and 1 base, there was a span of 14 bases. Germline-derived CDR1 and CDR2 are MNHEY and SVGAGI. The CDR3 consists of 14 residues.

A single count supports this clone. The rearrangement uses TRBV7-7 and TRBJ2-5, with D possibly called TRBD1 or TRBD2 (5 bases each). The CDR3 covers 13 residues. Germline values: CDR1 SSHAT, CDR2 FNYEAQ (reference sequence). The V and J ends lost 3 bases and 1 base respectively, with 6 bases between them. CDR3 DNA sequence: TGTGCCAGCAGCTTCGGGACCCAAGAGACCCAGTACTTC. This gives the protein CASSFGTQETQYF.

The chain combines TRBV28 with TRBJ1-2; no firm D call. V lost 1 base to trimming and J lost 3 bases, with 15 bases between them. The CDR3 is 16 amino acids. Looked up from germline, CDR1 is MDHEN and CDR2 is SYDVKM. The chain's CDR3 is CASSLSGSNGDYGYTF. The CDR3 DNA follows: TGTGCCAGCAGTTTATCGGGGTCAAACGGGGACTATGGCTACACCTTC.

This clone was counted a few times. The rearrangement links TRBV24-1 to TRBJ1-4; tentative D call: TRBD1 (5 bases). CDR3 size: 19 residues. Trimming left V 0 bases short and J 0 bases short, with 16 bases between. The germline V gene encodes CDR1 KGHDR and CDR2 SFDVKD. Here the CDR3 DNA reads TGTGCCACCAGTGATTTGCCCCCCTACGGACAAGCAACTAATGAAAAACTGTTTTTT. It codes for CATSDLPPYGQATNEKLFF.

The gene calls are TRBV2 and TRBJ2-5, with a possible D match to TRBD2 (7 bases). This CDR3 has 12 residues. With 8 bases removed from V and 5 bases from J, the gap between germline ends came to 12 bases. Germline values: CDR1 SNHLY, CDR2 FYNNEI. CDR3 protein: CASGGAIETQYF. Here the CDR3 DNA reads TGTGCCAGCGGGGGGGCCATTGAGACCCAGTACTTC.

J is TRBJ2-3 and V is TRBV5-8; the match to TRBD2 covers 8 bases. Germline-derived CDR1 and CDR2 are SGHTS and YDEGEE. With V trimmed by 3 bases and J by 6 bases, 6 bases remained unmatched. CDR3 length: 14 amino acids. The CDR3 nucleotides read TGTGCCAGCAGCTCCGGGGGGGCAGGGGATACGCAGTATTTT. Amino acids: CASSSGGAGDTQYF. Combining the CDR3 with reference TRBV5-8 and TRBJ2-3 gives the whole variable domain EAGVTQSPTHLIKTRGQQATLRCSPISGHTSVYWYQQALGLGLQFLLWYDEGEERNRGNFPPRFSGRQFPNYSSELNVNALELEDSALYLCASSSGGAGDTQYFGPGTRLTVL.

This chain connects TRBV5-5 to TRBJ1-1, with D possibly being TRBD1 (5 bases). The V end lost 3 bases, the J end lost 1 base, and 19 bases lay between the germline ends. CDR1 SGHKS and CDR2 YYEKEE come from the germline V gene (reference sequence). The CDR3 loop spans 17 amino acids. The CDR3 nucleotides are TGTGCCAGCAGCTCCCGGGACTTAAGGGCCCCGAACACTGAAGCTTTCTTT. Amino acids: CASSSRDLRAPNTEAFF.

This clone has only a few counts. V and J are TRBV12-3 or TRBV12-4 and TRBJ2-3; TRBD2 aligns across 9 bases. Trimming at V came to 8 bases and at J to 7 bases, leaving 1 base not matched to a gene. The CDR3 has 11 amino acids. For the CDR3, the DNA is TGTGCCAGCGGGACTAGCTATACGCAGTATTTT. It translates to CASGTSYTQYF.

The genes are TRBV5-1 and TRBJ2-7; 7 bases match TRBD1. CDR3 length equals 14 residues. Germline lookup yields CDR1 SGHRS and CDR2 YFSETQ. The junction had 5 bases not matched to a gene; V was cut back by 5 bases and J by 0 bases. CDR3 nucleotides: TGCGCCAGCAGGGCCGGGACAGCCTCCTACGAGCAGTACTTC. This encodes CASRAGTASYEQYF.

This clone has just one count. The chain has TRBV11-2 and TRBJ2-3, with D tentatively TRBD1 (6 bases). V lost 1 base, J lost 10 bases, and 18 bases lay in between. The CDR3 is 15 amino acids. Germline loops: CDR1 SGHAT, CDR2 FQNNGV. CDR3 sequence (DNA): TGTGCCAGCAGCTTAGCGAGAGCCCAGGGGTTTGCGCAGTATTTT. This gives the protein CASSLARAQGFAQYF.

DNA for the CDR3: TGTGCCAGCAGCAACGGGGGCGTGAGGGAGACCCAGTACTTC. Protein product: CASSNGGVRETQYF. The rearrangement joins TRBV5-4 to TRBJ2-5; the D call may be TRBD1 or TRBD2 (6 bases each). Germline CDR1 SGHNT, CDR2 YYREEE (reference sequence). This CDR3 spans 14 amino acids. V was pared by 4 bases and J by 5 bases, with 15 bases between. The whole variable domain, remainder taken from reference TRBV5-4 and TRBJ2-5, is ETGVTQSPTHLIKTRGQQVTLRCSSQSGHNTVSWYQQALGQGPQFIFQYYREEENGRGNFPPRFSGLQFPNYSSELNVNALELDDSALYLCASSNGGVRETQYFGPGTRLLVL.

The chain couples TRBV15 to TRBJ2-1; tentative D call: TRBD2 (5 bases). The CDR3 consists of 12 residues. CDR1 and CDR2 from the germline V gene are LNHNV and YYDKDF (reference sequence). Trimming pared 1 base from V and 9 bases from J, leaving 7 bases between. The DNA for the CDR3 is TGTGCCACCAGCAGAGGTCGGGGTGAGCAGTTCTTC. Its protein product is CATSRGRGEQFF.

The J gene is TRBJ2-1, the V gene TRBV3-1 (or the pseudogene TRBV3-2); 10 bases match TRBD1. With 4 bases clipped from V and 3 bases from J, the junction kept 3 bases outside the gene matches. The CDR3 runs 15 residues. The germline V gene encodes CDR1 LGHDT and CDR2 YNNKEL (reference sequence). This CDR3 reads CASSRGTGDYNEQFF. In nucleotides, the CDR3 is TGTGCCAGCAGCCGGGGGACAGGGGACTACAATGAGCAGTTCTTC.